Included here is one TCR beta chain sequence, with context. The sample comes from a study of blood T cell repertoires in COVID-19. Study-level information: Some COVID-19 samples were acute and others convalescent; all came from the United States, Italy and Spain. Sources were T cells, B-cell-depleted T cells, or PBMCs; the material itself was cDNA or gDNA.

Germline lookup yields CDR1 LGHDT and CDR2 YNNKEL (reference sequence). The CDR3 totals 14 residues. V lost 6 bases, J lost 7 bases, and 10 bases stayed unmatched. Original processing notes: Amplified reference gene primers provided the basis for estimating nucleated cell counts. Profiled with immunoSEQ multiplex PCR; TCRdb holds only in-frame clones, not every one. V, J and clone size are taken as reported in that table, and D and trimming were inferred from the DNA itself. This repertoire shows 270,000 or so clones, about nine tenths found once; its top ten account for 0.9% to 1%. This sequence was found in a woman aged 40 to 49 who had recovered from COVID-19. The chain carries TRBV3-1 (or the pseudogene TRBV3-2) and TRBJ2-7; 9 bases match TRBD1. What was sequenced was peripheral blood. This chain's CDR3 is CASSRGQGNWEQYF. Here the CDR3 DNA reads TGTGCCAGCAGTCGGGGACAGGGAAACTGGGAGCAGTACTTC.